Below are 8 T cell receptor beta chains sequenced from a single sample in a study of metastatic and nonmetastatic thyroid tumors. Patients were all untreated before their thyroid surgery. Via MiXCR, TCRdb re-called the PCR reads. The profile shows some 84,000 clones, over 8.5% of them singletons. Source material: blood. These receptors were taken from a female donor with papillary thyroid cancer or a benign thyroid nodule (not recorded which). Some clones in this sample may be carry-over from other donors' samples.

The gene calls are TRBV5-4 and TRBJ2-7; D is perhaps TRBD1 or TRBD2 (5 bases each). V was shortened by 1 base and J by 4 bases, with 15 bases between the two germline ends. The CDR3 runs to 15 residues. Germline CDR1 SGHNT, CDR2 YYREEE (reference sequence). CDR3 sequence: CASSLITGPGYEQYF. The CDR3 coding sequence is TGTGCCAGCAGCTTGATTACAGGTCCGGGGTACGAGCAGTACTTC.

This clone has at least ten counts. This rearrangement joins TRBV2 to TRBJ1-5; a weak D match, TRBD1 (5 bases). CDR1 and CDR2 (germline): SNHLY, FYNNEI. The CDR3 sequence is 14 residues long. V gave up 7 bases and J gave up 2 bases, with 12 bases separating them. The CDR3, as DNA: TGTGCCAGCACTACCCGGGACGGCAATCAGCCCCAGCATTTT. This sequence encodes CASTTRDGNQPQHF.

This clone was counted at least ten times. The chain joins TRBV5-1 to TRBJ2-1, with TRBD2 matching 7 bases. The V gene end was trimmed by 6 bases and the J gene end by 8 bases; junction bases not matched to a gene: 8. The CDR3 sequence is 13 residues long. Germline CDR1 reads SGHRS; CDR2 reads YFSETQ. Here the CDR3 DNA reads TGCGCCAGCACCCGGGGAGGGGTCCATGAGCAGTTCTTC. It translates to CASTRGGVHEQFF.

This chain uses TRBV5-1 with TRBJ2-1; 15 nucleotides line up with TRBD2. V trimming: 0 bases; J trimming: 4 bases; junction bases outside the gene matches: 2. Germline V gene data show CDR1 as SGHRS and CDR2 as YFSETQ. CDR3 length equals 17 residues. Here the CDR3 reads CASSLGGTSGRYNEQFF. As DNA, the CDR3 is TGCGCCAGCAGCTTGGGGGGGACTAGCGGGAGGTACAATGAGCAGTTCTTC.

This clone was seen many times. CDR3 amino acids: CASSWTREGETQYF. DNA of the CDR3: TGTGCCAGCAGTTGGACTAGGGAGGGAGAGACCCAGTACTTC. The rearrangement joins TRBV7-9 to TRBJ2-5, with TRBD2 matching over 7 bases. With 6 bases clipped from V and 4 bases from J, the junction kept 8 bases outside the gene matches. The CDR3 has 14 residues. Germline V gives CDR1 SEHNR, CDR2 FQNEAQ (reference sequence).

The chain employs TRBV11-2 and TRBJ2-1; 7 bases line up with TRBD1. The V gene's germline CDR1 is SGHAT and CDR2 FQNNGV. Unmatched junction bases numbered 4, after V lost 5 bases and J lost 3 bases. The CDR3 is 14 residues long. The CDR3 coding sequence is TGTGCCAGCAGCCCCCGGGACAGCTACAATGAGCAGTTCTTC. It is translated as CASSPRDSYNEQFF.

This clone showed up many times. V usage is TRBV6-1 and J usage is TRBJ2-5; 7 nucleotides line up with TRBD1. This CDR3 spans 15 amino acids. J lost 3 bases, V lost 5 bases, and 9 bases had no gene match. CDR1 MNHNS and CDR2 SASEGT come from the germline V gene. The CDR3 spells CASSTYRDRKETQYF. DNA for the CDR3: TGTGCCAGCAGTACCTATCGGGACAGAAAAGAGACCCAGTACTTC.

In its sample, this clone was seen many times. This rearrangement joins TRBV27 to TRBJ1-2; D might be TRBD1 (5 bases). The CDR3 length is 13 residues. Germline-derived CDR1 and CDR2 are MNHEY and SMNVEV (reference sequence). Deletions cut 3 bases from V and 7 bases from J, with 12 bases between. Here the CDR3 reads CASSFGRAGGYTF. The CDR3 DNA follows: TGTGCCAGCAGTTTCGGCAGGGCGGGTGGCTACACCTTC.